This T cell receptor (beta chain) was retrieved from a study of T cell repertoires in cytomegalovirus infection. The wider study: CMV epitopes that were recently identified and HLA-C-restricted were used alongside well-studied HLA-B-restricted ones. CMV infection and matching HLA type were both indicated by public TCR beta signatures.

Notes on this clonotype: The antigen is unknown.

From germline, CDR1 is SGHAT and CDR2 FQNNGV. The ends were cut back, 5 bases at V and 1 base at J, with 11 bases in the middle. The CDR3 extends over 14 amino acids. TCRdb re-analysed the reads in MiXCR, keeping a single row per CDR3 protein. This sample has approximately 76,000 distinct CDR3 sequences; roughly a quarter occur once, and the top ten carry roughly 50%. Study-wide results and caveats: CMV-specific TCR beta clonotypes restricted by HLA-C dominated the ex vivo response. Based on cumulative public TCR beta family frequency, carriers of CMV plus the relevant HLA were identified.

Sequencing used CD8+ T cells from cultured PBMCs, obtained from culture after CMV antigen stimulation. The clonotype was recovered from a human donor in good health (CMV status not recorded). Some clones in this sample may be carry-over from other donors' samples. The V call is TRBV11-2, the J call TRBJ2-5; D ambiguous. CDR3 coding DNA: TGTGCCAGCAGCCCAAGTAGGAGCCAAGAGACCCAGTACTTC. Its translation: CASSPSRSQETQYF.